The rows below give T cell receptor beta chains drawn from one sample of a study of identifying expanded T cells in peripheral blood. Libraries were prepared by immunoSEQ multiplex PCR; TCRdb keeps only in-frame clonotypes and omits some of them. The repertoire has about 78,000 clones, approximately 84% of them found once; the top ten carry roughly 18%. What was sequenced was blood. Receptors were obtained from a person aged 18 to 75 in good health. Each CDR3 is given with its conserved first and last residue. D genes are given only for firm matches. Size values are once, few and many counts, or a class for expanded clones, and some rows have none.

>TRBV9|TRBJ2-7|NA|TRBD1|13
CASSEGQEYEQYF
TGTGCCAGCAGCGAGGGACAGGAGTACGAGCAGTACTTC
>TRBV19|TRBJ1-1|NA|NA|13
CASSIALNTEAFF
TGTGCCAGTAGTATAGCGCTGAACACTGAAGCTTTCTTT
>TRBV28|TRBJ2-1|NA|NA|15
CASSLQDYSYNEQFF
TGTGCCAGCAGTCTACAGGACTACTCCTACAATGAGCAGTTCTTC
>TRBV4-1|TRBJ2-1|NA|TRBD2|16
CASSLRTSGNMDEQFF
TGCGCCAGCAGCCTTAGGACTAGCGGGAATATGGATGAGCAGTTCTTC
>TRBV11-2|TRBJ2-1|NA|TRBD2|17
CASSFLLAGGTYNEQFF
TGTGCCAGCAGCTTTCTACTAGCGGGAGGGACCTACAATGAGCAGTTCTTC
>TRBV5-1|TRBJ2-7|once|TRBD1|14
CASSLGGGLYEQYF
TGCGCCAGCAGCTTGGGAGGGGGCCTCTACGAGCAGTACTTC
>TRBV2|TRBJ2-5|NA|TRBD2|14
CASSGAGEWETQYF
TGTGCCAGCAGTGGAGCGGGAGAGTGGGAGACCCAGTACTTC
>TRBV6-1|TRBJ2-3|NA|NA|16
CASSDPRGRGTDTQYF
TGTGCCAGCAGTGATCCAAGGGGGAGGGGCACAGATACGCAGTATTTT
>TRBV11-2|TRBJ2-5|NA|TRBD2|15
CASSFDGTSQETQYF
TGTGCCAGCAGCTTCGACGGGACTAGCCAAGAGACCCAGTACTTC
>TRBV5-6|TRBJ2-1|once|NA|15
CASSWGRGSYNEQFF
TGTGCCAGCAGCTGGGGGCGGGGTAGCTACAATGAGCAGTTCTTC
>TRBV27|TRBJ2-7|NA|NA|13
CASRLANSYEQYF
TGTGCCAGCAGGCTAGCGAACTCCTACGAGCAGTACTTC
>TRBV7-8|TRBJ2-7|NA|NA|13
CASKRGSSYEQYF
TGTGCCAGTAAGAGGGGAAGCTCCTACGAGCAGTACTTC
>TRBV2|TRBJ2-3|NA|NA|11
CASRATDTQYF
TGTGCCAGCAGGGCCACAGATACGCAGTATTTT
>TRBV27|TRBJ2-7|NA|TRBD1|16
CASSLSGQGLGYEQYF
TGTGCCAGCAGTTTATCGGGACAGGGCCTGGGGTACGAGCAGTACTTC
>TRBV19|TRBJ2-1|few|TRBD2|17
CASSGRTSGRSFNEQFF
TGTGCCAGTAGTGGTCGGACTAGCGGGAGATCGTTTAATGAGCAGTTCTTC
>TRBV15|TRBJ1-4|NA|TRBD1|16
CATSREWGQGIEKLFF
TGTGCCACCAGCAGAGAATGGGGACAGGGAATTGAAAAACTGTTTTTT
>TRBV5-3|TRBJ1-1|NA|NA|10
CARKGAEAFF
TGTGCCAGAAAGGGGGCTGAAGCTTTCTTT
>TRBV28|TRBJ2-2|NA|NA|13
CASSLAGPGELFF
TGTGCCAGCAGTTTAGCAGGCCCCGGGGAGCTGTTTTTT
>TRBV30|TRBJ1-5|NA|NA|14
CAWSGDRSNQPQHF
TGTGCCTGGAGTGGCGACAGGAGCAATCAGCCCCAGCATTTT
>TRBV6-5|TRBJ1-2|NA|NA|14
CASSLRTANYGYTF
TGTGCCAGCAGTTTACGGACAGCTAACTATGGCTACACCTTC
>TRBV19|TRBJ2-2|NA|NA|12
CASKTDTGELFF
TGTGCCAGTAAGACGGACACCGGGGAGCTGTTTTTT
>TRBV10-3|TRBJ1-1|NA|NA|17
CAIRGPKQGTENTEAFF
TGTGCCATCAGGGGCCCAAAACAGGGTACGGAGAACACTGAAGCTTTCTTT
>TRBV28|TRBJ2-5|NA|TRBD2|19
CASSFAPGTSGAPQETQYF
TGTGCCAGCAGTTTCGCCCCCGGGACTAGCGGGGCCCCCCAAGAGACCCAGTACTTC
>TRBV7-9|TRBJ2-5|once|NA|12
CASSLGVETQYF
TGTGCCAGCAGCTTGGGGGTAGAGACCCAGTACTTC
>TRBV11-2|TRBJ2-4|NA|NA|15
CASSAVIVAKNIQYF
TGTGCCAGCAGCGCTGTTATAGTAGCCAAAAACATTCAGTACTTC
>TRBV6-5|TRBJ2-1|NA|NA|14
CASSYSANGYEQFF
TGTGCCAGCAGTTACTCTGCCAACGGCTATGAGCAGTTCTTC
>TRBV6-5|TRBJ1-2|few|NA|15
CASSYSAGQLYGYTF
TGTGCCAGCAGTTACTCGGCCGGTCAGCTCTATGGCTACACCTTC
>TRBV28|TRBJ1-1|NA|NA|13
CASSLGGRTEAFF
TGTGCCAGCAGTTTAGGGGGAAGAACTGAAGCTTTCTTT
>TRBV9|TRBJ2-3|few|TRBD2|16
CASSPGAGDPADTQYF
TGTGCCAGCAGCCCTGGGGCGGGAGACCCCGCAGATACGCAGTATTTT
>TRBV9|TRBJ1-3|NA|TRBD1|15
CASSDRQGYGNTIYF
TGTGCCAGCAGCGACCGACAGGGGTACGGAAACACCATATATTTT
>TRBV7-6|TRBJ2-1|once|NA|14
CASSSLSSYNEQFF
TGTGCCAGCAGCTCATTAAGCTCCTACAATGAGCAGTTCTTC
>TRBV7-9|TRBJ2-7|NA|TRBD1|16
CASSLGQGELLYEQYF
TGTGCCAGCAGCTTAGGACAGGGCGAACTTCTCTACGAGCAGTACTTC
>TRBV2|TRBJ2-1|NA|TRBD1|15
CASNNVGGQGNEQFF
TGTGCCAGCAATAACGTGGGTGGACAGGGCAATGAGCAGTTCTTC
>TRBV5-6|TRBJ2-5|NA|NA|14
CASSSWDTEETQYF
TGTGCCAGCAGCTCATGGGACACCGAAGAGACCCAGTACTTC
>TRBV28|TRBJ1-5|NA|NA|15
CASSLRDNSNQPQHF
TGTGCCAGCAGTTTACGGGACAATAGCAATCAGCCCCAGCATTTT
>TRBV7-2|TRBJ2-2|NA|TRBD1|16
CASSPAGGANTGELFF
TGTGCCAGCAGCCCGGCAGGGGGCGCGAACACCGGGGAGCTGTTTTTT
>TRBV7-8|TRBJ1-2|few|TRBD1|13
CASSLVTGVGYTF
TGTGCCAGCAGCTTAGTGACAGGGGTAGGCTACACCTTC
>TRBV4-1|TRBJ2-5|few|TRBD2|17
CASSQDGLAGVRETQYF
TGCGCCAGCAGCCAAGATGGTTTGGCGGGAGTGAGAGAGACCCAGTACTTC
>TRBV19|TRBJ2-3|NA|NA|12
CASSISTDTQYF
TGTGCCAGTAGTATCAGCACAGATACGCAGTATTTT
>TRBV7-6|TRBJ2-7|once|TRBD1|15
CASSSFVGTGYEQYF
TGTGCCAGCAGCTCCTTCGTCGGGACAGGGTACGAGCAGTACTTC
>TRBV7-2|TRBJ2-5|once|NA|11
CASSFRLEQYF
TGTGCCAGCAGCTTCCGACTAGAGCAGTACTTC
>TRBV21-1|TRBJ2-7|NA|NA|14
CASIPGRSTYEQYF
TGTGCCAGCATCCCGGGACGCTCAACCTACGAGCAGTACTTC
>TRBV18|TRBJ2-1|NA|NA|12
CASSPWGNEQFF
TGTGCCAGCTCACCTTGGGGGAATGAGCAGTTCTTC
>TRBV7-2|TRBJ1-2|NA|NA|15
CASSLDTISNYGYTF
TGTGCCAGCAGCTTAGACACCATATCTAACTATGGCTACACCTTC
>TRBV7-6|TRBJ2-3|NA|NA|16
CASSSTGTGLTDTQYF
TGTGCCAGCAGCTCCACAGGGACCGGATTGACAGATACGCAGTATTTT
>TRBV7-2|TRBJ2-3|once|NA|15
CASSLVFTGRDTQYF
TGTGCCAGCAGCTTAGTGTTTACGGGGAGAGATACGCAGTATTTT
>TRBV6-4|TRBJ1-2|NA|TRBD1|19
CASSPEVPGPGQGLTGYTF
TGTGCCAGCAGTCCCGAGGTCCCAGGTCCCGGACAGGGTCTTACGGGCTACACCTTC
>TRBV19|TRBJ2-2|few|NA|16
CASSRGLQGYTGELFF
TGTGCCAGTAGCCGAGGCCTACAGGGCTACACCGGGGAGCTGTTTTTT
>TRBV14|TRBJ2-1|NA|NA|15
CASSPVQNPYNEQFF
TGTGCCAGCAGCCCCGTACAGAACCCATACAATGAGCAGTTCTTC